This T cell receptor beta chain was profiled in a study of blood T cells in healthy people across ages. The use of a sample-barcoded 5' primer and a J-beta primer mix characterized a second PCR of about 7 to 12 cycles. The authors tagged each cDNA molecule using a template-switch adaptor with 12 random nucleotides. CDR3-containing paired-end reads numbering at least 2.5 million came from each sample. MiXCR, run by TCRdb on the 5' RACE reads, gives a single entry per CDR3 protein. The sample lists hundreds of thousands of distinct CDR3 sequences, roughly 60% seen once, with approximately 21% in the top ten. Germline V gives CDR1 DFQATT, CDR2 SNEGSKA (reference sequence). The trim removed 3 bases at V and 6 bases at J, leaving 9 bases unmatched. This CDR3 has 15 amino acids. On this clonotype itself: The antigen is undetermined.

Study-level results: Diversity estimates drawn from one million T cells were deemed underestimates. While age rose, TCR beta diversity per million T cells dropped in a roughly linear way.

The genes are TRBV20-1 and TRBJ1-5, with 9 positions matching TRBD1. The source is a man younger than 45 in good health. Specimen: blood. CDR3 residues: CSASRGTGPGQPQHF. DNA of the CDR3: TGCAGTGCTAGTCGCGGGACAGGGCCAGGTCAGCCCCAGCATTTT.